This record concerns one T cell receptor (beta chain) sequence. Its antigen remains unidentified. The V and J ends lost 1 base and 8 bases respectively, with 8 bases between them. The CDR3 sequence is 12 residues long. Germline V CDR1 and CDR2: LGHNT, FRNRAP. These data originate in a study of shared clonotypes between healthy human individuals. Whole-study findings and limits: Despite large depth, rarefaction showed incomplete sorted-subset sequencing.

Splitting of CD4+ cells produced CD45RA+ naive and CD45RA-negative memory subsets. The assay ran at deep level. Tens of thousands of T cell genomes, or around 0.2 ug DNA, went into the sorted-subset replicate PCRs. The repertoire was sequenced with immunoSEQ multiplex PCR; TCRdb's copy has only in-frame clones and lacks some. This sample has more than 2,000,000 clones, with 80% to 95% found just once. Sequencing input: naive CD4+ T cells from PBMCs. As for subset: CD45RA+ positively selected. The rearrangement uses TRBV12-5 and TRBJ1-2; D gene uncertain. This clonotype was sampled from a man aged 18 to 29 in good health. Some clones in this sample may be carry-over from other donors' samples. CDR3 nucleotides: TGTGCTAGTGGTTTGGGGGCGCGGGGCTACACCTTC. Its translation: CASGLGARGYTF.